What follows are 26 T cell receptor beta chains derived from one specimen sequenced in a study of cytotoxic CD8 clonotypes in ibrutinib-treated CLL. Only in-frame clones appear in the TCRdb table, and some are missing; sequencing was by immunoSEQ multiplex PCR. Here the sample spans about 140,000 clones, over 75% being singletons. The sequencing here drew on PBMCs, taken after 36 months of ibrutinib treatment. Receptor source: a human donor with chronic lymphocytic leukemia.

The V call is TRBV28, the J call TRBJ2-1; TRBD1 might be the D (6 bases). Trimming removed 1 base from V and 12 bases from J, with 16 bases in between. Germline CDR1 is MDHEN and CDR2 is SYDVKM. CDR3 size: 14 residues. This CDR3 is CASSLYAGADGQFF. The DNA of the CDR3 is TGTGCCAGCAGTTTATATGCAGGGGCGGATGGGCAGTTCTTC. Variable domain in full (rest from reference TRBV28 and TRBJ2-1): DVKVTQSSRYLVKRTGEKVFLECVQDMDHENMFWYRQDPGLGLRLIYFSYDVKMKEKGDIPEGYSVSREKKERFSLILESASTNQTSMYLCASSLYAGADGQFFGPGTRLTVL.

The CDR3 sequence is CATTQGAGAMTEAFF. DNA for the CDR3: TGTGCCACCACCCAGGGGGCTGGGGCCATGACTGAAGCTTTCTTT. The V call is TRBV7-8, the J call TRBJ1-1, with 8 bases fitting TRBD1. The CDR3 covers 15 residues. The trim removed 10 bases at V and 5 bases at J, leaving 15 bases unmatched. Germline values: CDR1 SGHVS, CDR2 FQNEAQ.

DNA for the CDR3: TGTGCCAGCAGCTTACTTGGGTATTCTAACTATGGCTACACCTTC. Its translation: CASSLLGYSNYGYTF. This chain joins TRBV7-9 and TRBJ1-2; D is uncertain. Trimming removed 2 bases from V and 0 bases from J, with 10 bases in between. From germline, CDR1 is SEHNR and CDR2 FQNEAQ (reference sequence). The CDR3 contains 15 residues. Looking up the rest from reference TRBV7-9 and TRBJ1-2 gives the full variable domain: DTGVSQNPRHKITKRGQNVTFRCDPISEHNRLYWYRQTLGQGPEFLTYFQNEAQLEKSRLLSDRFSAERPKGSFSTLEIQRTEQGDSAMYLCASSLLGYSNYGYTFGSGTRLTVV.

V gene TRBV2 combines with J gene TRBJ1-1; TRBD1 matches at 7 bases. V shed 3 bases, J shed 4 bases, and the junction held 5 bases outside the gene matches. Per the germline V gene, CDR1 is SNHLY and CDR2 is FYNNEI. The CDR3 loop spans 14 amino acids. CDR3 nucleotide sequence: TGTGCCAGCAGTGACGCAGGGGGGATCACTGAAGCTTTCTTT. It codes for CASSDAGGITEAFF.

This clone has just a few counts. DNA for the CDR3: TGCGCCAGCAGTGAGAACATACAGGTCGGCATTCAGTACTTC. It is translated as CASSENIQVGIQYF. The chain employs TRBV10-1 and TRBJ2-4, with TRBD1 as a possible D gene (5 bases). Looked up from germline, CDR1 is WNHNN and CDR2 is SYGVQD (reference sequence). CDR3 size: 14 residues. Trimming left V 2 bases short and J 9 bases short, with 14 bases between.

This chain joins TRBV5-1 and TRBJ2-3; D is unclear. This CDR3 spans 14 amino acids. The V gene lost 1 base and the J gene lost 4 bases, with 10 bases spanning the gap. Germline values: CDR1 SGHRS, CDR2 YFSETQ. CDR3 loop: CASSLYSVADTQYF. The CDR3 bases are TGCGCCAGCAGCTTGTACTCCGTAGCAGATACGCAGTATTTT.

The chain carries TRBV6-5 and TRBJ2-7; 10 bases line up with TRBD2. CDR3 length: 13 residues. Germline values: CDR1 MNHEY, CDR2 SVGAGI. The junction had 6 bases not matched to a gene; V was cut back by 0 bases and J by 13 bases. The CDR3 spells CASSYSKREGRYF. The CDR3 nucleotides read TGTGCCAGCAGTTACTCGAAGCGGGAGGGCCGCTACTTC.

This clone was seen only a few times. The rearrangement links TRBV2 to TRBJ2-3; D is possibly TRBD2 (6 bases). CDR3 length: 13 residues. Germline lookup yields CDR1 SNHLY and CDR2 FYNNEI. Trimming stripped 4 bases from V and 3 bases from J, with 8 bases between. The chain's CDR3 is CASSVGGTDTQYF. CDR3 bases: TGTGCCAGCAGTGTGGGAGGAACAGATACGCAGTATTTT.

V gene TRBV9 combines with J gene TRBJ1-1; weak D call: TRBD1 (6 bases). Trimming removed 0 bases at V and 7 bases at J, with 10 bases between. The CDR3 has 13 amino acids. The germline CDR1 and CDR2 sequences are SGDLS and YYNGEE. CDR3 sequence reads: CASSVGSRGEAFF. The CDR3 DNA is TGTGCCAGCAGCGTAGGTAGCAGGGGTGAAGCTTTCTTT.

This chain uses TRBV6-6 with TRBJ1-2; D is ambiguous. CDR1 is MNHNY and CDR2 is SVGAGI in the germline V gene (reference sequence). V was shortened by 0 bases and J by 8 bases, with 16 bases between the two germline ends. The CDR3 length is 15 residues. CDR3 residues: CASSYSSFSSSGYTF. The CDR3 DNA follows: TGTGCCAGCAGTTACTCCAGTTTCAGTTCGTCAGGCTACACCTTC.

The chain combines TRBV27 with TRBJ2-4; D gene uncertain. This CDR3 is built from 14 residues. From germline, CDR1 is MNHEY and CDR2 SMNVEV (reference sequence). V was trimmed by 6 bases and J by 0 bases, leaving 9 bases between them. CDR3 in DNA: TGTGCCAGCAGAACCCCATTAGCCAAAAACATTCAGTACTTC. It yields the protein CASRTPLAKNIQYF.

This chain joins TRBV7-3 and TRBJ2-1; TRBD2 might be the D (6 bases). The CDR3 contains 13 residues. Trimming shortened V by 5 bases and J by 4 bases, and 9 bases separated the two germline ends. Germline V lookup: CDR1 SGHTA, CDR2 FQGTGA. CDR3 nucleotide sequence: TGTGCCAGCAGCCGGGACTCTTACAATGAGCAGTTCTTC. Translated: CASSRDSYNEQFF.

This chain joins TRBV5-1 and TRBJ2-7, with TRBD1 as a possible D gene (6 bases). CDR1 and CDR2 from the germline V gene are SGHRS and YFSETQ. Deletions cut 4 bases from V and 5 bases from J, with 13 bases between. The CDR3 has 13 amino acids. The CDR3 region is CASSQGYLDEQYF. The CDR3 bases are TGCGCCAGCAGCCAGGGGTACCTCGACGAGCAGTACTTC.

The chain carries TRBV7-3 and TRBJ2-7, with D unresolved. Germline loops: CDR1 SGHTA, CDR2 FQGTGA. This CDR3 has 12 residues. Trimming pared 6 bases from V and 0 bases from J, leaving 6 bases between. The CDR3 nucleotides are TGTGCCAGCAGGGGCGGCTCCTACGAGCAGTACTTC. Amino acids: CASRGGSYEQYF.

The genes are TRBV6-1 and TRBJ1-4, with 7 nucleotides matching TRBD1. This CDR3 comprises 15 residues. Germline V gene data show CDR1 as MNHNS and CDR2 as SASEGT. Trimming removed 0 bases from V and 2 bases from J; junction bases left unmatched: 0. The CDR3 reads CASSEATGTNEKLFF. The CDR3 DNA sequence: TGTGCCAGCAGTGAAGCGACAGGGACTAATGAAAAACTGTTTTTT.

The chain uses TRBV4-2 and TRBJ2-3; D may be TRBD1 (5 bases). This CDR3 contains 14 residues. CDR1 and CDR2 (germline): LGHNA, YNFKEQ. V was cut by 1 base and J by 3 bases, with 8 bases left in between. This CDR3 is CASSQVDRTDTQYF. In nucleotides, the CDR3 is TGTGCCAGCAGCCAAGTCGACAGAACAGATACGCAGTATTTT.

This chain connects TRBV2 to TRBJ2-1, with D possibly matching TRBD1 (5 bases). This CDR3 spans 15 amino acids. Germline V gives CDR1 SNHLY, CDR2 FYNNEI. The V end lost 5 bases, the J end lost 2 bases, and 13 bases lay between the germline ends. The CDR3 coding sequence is TGTGCCAGCAGTCCGAAGTGGGGCGCCTACAATGAGCAGTTCTTC. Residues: CASSPKWGAYNEQFF.

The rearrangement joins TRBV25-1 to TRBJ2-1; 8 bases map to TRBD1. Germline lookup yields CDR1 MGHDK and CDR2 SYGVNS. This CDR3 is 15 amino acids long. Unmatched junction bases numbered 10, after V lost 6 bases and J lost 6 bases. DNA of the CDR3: TGTGCCAGCAGAAAAATGGACAGGGCAGGCAATGAGCAGTTCTTC. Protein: CASRKMDRAGNEQFF.

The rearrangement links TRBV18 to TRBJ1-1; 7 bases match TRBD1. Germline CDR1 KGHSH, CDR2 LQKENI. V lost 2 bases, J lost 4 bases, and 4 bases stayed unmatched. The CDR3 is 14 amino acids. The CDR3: CASSPTTGATEAFF. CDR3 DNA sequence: TGTGCCAGCTCACCAACTACAGGGGCCACTGAAGCTTTCTTT. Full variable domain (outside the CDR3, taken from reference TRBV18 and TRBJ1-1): NAGVMQNPRHLVRRRGQEARLRCSPMKGHSHVYWYRQLPEEGLKFMVYLQKENIIDESGMPKERFSAEFPKEGPSILRIQQVVRGDSAAYFCASSPTTGATEAFFGQGTRLTVV.

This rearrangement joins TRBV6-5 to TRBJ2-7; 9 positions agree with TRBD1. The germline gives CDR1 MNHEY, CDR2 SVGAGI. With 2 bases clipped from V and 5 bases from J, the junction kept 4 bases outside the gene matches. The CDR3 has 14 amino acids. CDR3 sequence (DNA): TGTGCCAGCAGTTACCGGACAGGGGTTGACGAGCAGTACTTC. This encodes CASSYRTGVDEQYF.

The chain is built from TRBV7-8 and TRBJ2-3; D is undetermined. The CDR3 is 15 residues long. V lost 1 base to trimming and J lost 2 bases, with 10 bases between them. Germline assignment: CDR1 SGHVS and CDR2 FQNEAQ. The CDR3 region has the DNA TGTGCCAGCAGCTTAGAAGTGCGACACACAGATACGCAGTATTTT. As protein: CASSLEVRHTDTQYF.

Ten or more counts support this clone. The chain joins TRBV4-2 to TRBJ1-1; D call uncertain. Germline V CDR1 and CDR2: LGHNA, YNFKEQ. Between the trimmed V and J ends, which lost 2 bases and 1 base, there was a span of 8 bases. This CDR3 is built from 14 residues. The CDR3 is CASSQIFRNTEAFF. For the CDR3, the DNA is TGTGCCAGCAGCCAAATATTTAGGAACACTGAAGCTTTCTTT.

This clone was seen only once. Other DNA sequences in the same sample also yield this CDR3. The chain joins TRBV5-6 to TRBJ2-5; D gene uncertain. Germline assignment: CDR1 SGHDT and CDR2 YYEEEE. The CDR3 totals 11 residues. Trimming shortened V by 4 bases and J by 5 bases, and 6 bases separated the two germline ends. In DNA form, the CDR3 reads TGTGCCAGCAGCCTGAGGGAGACCCAGTACTTC. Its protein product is CASSLRETQYF.

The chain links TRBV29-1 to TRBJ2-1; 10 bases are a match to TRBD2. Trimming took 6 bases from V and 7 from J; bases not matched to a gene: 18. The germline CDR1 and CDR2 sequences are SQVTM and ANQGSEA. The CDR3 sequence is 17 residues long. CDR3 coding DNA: TGCAGCGTAGGACAGGCCCTAGCGGGAGTGTGGGGGAATGAGCAGTTCTTC. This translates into CSVGQALAGVWGNEQFF.

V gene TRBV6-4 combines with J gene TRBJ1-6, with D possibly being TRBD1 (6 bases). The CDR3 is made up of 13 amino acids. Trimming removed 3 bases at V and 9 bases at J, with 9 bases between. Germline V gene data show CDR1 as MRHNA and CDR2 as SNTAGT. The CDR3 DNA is TGTGCCAGCAGTGATCAAGGGGGTTCACCCCTCCACTTT. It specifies CASSDQGGSPLHF.

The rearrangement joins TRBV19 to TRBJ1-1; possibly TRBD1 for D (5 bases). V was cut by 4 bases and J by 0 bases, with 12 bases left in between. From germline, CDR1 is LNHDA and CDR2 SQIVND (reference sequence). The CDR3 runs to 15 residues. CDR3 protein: CASSNMGLMNTEAFF. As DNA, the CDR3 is TGTGCCAGTAGTAATATGGGACTGATGAACACTGAAGCTTTCTTT.